This TCR beta chain appears in the sequencing data of a study of Graves' ophthalmopathy and Graves' hyperthyroidism. Each donor who had ophthalmopathy showed moderate-to-severe activity, a CAS of ≥3, a NOSPECS of ≥4, and a duration under 3 months. Symptoms, serum thyroxine and TRAb, thyroid ultrasound, and orbital computed tomography formed the diagnostic basis. This clonotype occurred once. Amplification of TCR beta CDR3 regions used RNA transcripts. HTBI primers were employed in first-round RT-PCR, then a second-round multiplex PCR followed. Each CDR3 protein is one row after TCRdb ran MiXCR on the multiplex PCR reads. The sample holds 600,000 to 950,000 distinct CDR3 sequences, 40% seen once. The CDR3 has 19 residues. J gave up 5 bases and V 2 bases, and 16 bases lay outside the gene matches. Germline V CDR1 and CDR2: SGHAT, FQDESV (reference sequence).

Sequencing was carried out using peripheral blood. V gene TRBV11-1 combines with J gene TRBJ2-5; TRBD2 matches at 11 bases. This TCR was sampled from an adult man with Graves' ophthalmopathy. CDR3 loop: CASSLWPWTSGQGGETQYF. The DNA of the CDR3 is TGTGCCAGCAGCTTATGGCCTTGGACTAGCGGGCAGGGAGGGGAGACCCAGTACTTC.